This T cell receptor beta chain was observed in a study of shared clonotypes between healthy human individuals. The V and J ends lost 2 bases and 5 bases respectively, with 15 bases between them. There are 15 residues in the CDR3. Germline V gene sequence: CDR1 SGHTA, CDR2 FQGNSA. TCRdb keeps only in-frame clones here, not all; method: immunoSEQ multiplex PCR. The table shows around 500,000 clones, with about 76% occurring only once. The sample comprised PBMCs. The chain recombines TRBV7-2 with TRBJ1-1; D may be TRBD1 (5 bases). The TCR comes from a woman in her 40s in good health. Some clones in this sample may be carry-over from other donors' samples. CDR3 DNA: TGTGCCAGCAGCTTATGGACGGGCCGGGGGACTGAAGCTTTCTTT. This sequence encodes CASSLWTGRGTEAFF.